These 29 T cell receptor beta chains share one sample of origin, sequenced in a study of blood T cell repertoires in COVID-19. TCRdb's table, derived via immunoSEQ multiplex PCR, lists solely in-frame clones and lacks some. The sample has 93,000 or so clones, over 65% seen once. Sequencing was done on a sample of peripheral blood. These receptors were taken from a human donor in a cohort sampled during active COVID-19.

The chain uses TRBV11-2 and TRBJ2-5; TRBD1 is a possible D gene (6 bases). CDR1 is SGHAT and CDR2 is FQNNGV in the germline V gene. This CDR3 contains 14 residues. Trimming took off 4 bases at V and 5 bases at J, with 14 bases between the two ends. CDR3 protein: CASSYGTFGETQYF. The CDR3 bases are TGTGCCAGCAGCTACGGGACATTCGGCGAGACCCAGTACTTC.

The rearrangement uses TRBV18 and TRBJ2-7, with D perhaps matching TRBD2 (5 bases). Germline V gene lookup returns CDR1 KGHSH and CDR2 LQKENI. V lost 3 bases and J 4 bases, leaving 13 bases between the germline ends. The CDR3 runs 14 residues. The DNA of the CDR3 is TGTGCCAGCTCACCGTCTAGCCTTTATTACGAGCAGTACTTC. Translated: CASSPSSLYYEQYF.

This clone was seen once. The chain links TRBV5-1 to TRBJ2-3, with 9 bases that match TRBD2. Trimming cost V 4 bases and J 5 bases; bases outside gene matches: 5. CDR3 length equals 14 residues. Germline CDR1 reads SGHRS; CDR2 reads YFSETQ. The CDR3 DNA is TGCGCCAGCAGCGGCGGGACTAGCTTAGATACGCAGTATTTT. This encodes CASSGGTSLDTQYF.

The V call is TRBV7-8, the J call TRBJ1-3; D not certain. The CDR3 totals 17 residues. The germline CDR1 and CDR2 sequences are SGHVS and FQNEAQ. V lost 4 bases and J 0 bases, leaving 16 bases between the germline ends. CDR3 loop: CASSSTIGGHSGNTIYF. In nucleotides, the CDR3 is TGTGCCAGCAGCTCAACGATCGGCGGCCACTCTGGAAACACCATATATTTT. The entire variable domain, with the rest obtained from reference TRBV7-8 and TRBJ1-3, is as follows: GAGVSQSPRYKVAKRGQDVALRCDPISGHVSLFWYQQALGQGPEFLTYFQNEAQLDKSGLPSDRFFAERPEGSVSTLKIQRTQQEDSAVYLCASSSTIGGHSGNTIYFGEGSWLTVV.

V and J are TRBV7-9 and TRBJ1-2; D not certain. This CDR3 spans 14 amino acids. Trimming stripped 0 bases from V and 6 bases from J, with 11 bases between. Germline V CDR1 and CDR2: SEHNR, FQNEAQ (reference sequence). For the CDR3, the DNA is TGTGCCAGCAGCTTAGCTGGCAGTACCGATGGCTACACCTTC. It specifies CASSLAGSTDGYTF.

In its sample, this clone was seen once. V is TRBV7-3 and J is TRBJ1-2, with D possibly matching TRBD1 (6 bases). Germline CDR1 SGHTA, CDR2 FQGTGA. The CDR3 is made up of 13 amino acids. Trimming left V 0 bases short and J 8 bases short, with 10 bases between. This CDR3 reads CASSLTQGSGYTF. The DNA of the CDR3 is TGTGCCAGCAGCTTAACCCAGGGGAGCGGCTACACCTTC. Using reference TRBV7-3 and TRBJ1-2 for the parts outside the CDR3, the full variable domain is GAGVSQTPSNKVTEKGKYVELRCDPISGHTALYWYRQSLGQGPEFLIYFQGTGAADDSGLPNDRFFAVRPEGSVSTLKIQRTERGDSAVYLCASSLTQGSGYTFGSGTRLTVV.

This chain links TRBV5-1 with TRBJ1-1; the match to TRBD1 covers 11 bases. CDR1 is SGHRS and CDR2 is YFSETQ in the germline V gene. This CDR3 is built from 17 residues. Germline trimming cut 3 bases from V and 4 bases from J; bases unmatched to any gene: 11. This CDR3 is CASSSGTGGFGGTEAFF. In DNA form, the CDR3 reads TGCGCCAGCAGCTCCGGGACAGGGGGGTTCGGCGGCACTGAAGCTTTCTTT. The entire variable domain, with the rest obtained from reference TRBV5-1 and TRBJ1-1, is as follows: KAGVTQTPRYLIKTRGQQVTLSCSPISGHRSVSWYQQTPGQGLQFLFEYFSETQRNKGNFPGRFSGRQFSNSRSEMNVSTLELGDSALYLCASSSGTGGFGGTEAFFGQGTRLTVV.

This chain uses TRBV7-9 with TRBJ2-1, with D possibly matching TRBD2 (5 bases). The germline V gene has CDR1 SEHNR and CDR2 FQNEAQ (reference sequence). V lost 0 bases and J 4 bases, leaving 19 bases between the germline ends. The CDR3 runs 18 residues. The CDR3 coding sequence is TGTGCCAGCAGCTTAGCGGCCCTGACTCGGGATACATACAATGAGCAGTTCTTC. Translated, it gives CASSLAALTRDTYNEQFF.

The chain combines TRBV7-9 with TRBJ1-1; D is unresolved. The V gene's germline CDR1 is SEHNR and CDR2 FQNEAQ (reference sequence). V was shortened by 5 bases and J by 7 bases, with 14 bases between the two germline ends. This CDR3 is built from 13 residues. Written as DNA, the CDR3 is TGTGCCAGCAGCCCTACAGACGGTCTTGAAGCTTTCTTT. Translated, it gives CASSPTDGLEAFF.

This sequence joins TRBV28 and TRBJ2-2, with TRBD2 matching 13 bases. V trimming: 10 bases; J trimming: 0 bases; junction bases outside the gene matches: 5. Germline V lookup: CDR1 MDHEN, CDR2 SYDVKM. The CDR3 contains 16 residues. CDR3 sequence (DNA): TGTGCCACACTAGCGGGGGGGAACTCGAACACCGGGGAGCTGTTTTTT. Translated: CATLAGGNSNTGELFF.

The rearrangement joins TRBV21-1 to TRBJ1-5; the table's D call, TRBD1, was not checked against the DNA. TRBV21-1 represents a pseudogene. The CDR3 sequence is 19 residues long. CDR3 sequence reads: CASSPEVGTGQRGNQPQHF. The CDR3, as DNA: TGTGCCAGCAGCCCTGAGGTGGGGACAGGGCAGCGGGGGAATCAGCCCCAGCATTTT.

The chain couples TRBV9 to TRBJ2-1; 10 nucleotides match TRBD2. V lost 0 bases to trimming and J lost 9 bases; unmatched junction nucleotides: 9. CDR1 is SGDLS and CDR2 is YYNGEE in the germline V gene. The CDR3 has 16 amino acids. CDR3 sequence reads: CASSVGVLAGSGEQFF. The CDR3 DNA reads TGTGCCAGCAGCGTAGGGGTACTAGCGGGGTCGGGTGAGCAGTTCTTC.

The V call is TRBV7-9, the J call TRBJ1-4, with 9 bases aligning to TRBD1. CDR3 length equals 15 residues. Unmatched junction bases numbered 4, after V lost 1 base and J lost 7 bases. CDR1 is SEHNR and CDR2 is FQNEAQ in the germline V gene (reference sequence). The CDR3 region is CASSLVGTGPEKLFF. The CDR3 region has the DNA TGTGCCAGCAGCTTAGTGGGGACAGGGCCTGAAAAACTGTTTTTT. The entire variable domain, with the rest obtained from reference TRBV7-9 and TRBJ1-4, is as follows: DTGVSQNPRHKITKRGQNVTFRCDPISEHNRLYWYRQTLGQGPEFLTYFQNEAQLEKSRLLSDRFSAERPKGSFSTLEIQRTEQGDSAMYLCASSLVGTGPEKLFFGSGTQLSVL.

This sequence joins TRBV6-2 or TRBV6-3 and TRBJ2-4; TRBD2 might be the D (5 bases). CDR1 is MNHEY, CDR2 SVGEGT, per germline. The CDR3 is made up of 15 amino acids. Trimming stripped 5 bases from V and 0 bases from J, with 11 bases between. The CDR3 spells CASSQAGLAKNIQYF. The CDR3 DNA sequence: TGTGCCAGCAGTCAGGCGGGTCTAGCCAAAAACATTCAGTACTTC.

The CDR3 sequence is CASSRGQGAYEQYF. CDR3 bases: TGTGCCAGCAGCAGGGGACAGGGAGCCTACGAGCAGTACTTC. The chain employs TRBV21-1 and TRBJ2-7; TRBD1, the D gene given by the table, was not confirmed from the DNA. TRBV21-1 represents a pseudogene. This CDR3 has 14 residues.

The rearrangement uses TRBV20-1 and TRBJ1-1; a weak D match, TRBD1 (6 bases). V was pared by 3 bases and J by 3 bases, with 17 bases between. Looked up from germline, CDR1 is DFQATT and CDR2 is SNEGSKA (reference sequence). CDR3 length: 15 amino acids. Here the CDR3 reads CSASARGRGDTEAFF. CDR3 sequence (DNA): TGCAGTGCTAGTGCGCGGGGGCGGGGTGACACTGAAGCTTTCTTT.

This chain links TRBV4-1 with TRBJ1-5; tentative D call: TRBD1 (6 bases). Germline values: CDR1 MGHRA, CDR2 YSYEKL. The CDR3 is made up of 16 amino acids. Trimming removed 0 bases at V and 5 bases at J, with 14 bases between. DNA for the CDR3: TGCGCCAGCAGCCAAGATGGAAACAGGGACGATCAGCCCCAGCATTTT. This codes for CASSQDGNRDDQPQHF.

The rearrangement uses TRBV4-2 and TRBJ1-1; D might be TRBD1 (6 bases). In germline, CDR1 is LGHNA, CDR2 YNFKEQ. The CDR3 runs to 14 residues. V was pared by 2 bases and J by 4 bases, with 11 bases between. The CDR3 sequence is CASSQLAGATEAFF. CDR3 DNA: TGTGCCAGCAGCCAACTAGCAGGGGCCACTGAAGCTTTCTTT.

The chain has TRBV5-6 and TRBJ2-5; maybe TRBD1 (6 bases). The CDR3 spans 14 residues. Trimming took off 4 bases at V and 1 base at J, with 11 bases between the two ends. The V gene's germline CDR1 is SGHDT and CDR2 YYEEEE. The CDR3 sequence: CASSRRQAQETQYF. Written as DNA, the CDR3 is TGTGCCAGCAGCCGAAGACAGGCCCAAGAGACCCAGTACTTC. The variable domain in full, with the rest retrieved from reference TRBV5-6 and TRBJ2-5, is DAGVTQSPTHLIKTRGQQVTLRCSPKSGHDTVSWYQQALGQGPQFIFQYYEEEERQRGNFPDRFSGHQFPNYSSELNVNALLLGDSALYLCASSRRQAQETQYFGPGTRLLVL.

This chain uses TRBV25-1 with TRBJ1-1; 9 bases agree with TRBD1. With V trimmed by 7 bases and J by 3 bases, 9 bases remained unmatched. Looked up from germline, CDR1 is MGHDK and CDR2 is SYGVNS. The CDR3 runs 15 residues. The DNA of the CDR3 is TGTGCCAGCAACCAACAGGGGGCACGGCACACTGAAGCTTTCTTT. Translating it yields CASNQQGARHTEAFF. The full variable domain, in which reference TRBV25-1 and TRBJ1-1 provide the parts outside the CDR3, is EADIYQTPRYLVIGTGKKITLECSQTMGHDKMYWYQQDPGMELHLIHYSYGVNSTEKGDLSSESTVSRIRTEHFPLTLESARPSHTSQYLCASNQQGARHTEAFFGQGTRLTVV.

The CDR3 sequence: CASRQDRGAGNTEAFF. The CDR3 bases are TGTGCCAGCAGGCAGGACAGGGGTGCTGGGAACACTGAAGCTTTCTTT. The V call is TRBV27, the J call TRBJ1-1, with 9 bases identical to TRBD1. Germline trimming cut 6 bases from V and 1 base from J; bases unmatched to any gene: 9. This CDR3 region has 16 residues. CDR1 is MNHEY, CDR2 SMNVEV, per germline (reference sequence).

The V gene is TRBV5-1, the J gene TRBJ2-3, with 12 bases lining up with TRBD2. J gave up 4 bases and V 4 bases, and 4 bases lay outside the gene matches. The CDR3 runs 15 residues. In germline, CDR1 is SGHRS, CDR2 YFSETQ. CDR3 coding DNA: TGCGCCAGCAGCCCCAGACTAGCGGGGGCAGATACGCAGTATTTT. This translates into CASSPRLAGADTQYF.

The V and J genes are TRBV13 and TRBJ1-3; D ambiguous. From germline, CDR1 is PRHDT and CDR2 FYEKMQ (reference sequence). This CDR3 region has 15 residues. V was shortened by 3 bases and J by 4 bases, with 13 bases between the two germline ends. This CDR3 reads CASSLGVLPGNTIYF. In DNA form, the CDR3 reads TGTGCCAGCAGCTTGGGAGTCTTGCCCGGAAACACCATATATTTT.

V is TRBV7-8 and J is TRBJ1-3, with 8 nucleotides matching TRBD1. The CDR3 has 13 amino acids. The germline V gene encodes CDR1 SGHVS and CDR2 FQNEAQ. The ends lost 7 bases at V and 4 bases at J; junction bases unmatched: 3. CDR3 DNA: TGTGCCAGCACTCACAGGGGGGGAAACACCATATATTTT. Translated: CASTHRGGNTIYF.

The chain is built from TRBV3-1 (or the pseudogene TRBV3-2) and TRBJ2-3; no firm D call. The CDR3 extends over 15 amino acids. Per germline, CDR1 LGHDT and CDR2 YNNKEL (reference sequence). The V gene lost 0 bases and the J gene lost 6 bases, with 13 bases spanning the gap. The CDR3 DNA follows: TGTGCCAGCAGCCAAGATCCCCAAGCGTCGGATACGCAGTATTTT. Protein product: CASSQDPQASDTQYF.

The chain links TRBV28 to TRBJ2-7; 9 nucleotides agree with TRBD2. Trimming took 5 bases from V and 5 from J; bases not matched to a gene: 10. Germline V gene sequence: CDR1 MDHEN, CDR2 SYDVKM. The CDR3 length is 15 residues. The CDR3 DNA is TGTGCCAGCAGTCTCCCGGCGGGGGGGTCCCACGAGCAGTACTTC. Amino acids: CASSLPAGGSHEQYF.

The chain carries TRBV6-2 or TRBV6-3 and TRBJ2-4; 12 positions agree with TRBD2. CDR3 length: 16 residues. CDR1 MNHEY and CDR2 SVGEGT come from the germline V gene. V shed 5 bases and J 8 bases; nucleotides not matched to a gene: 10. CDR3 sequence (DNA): TGTGCCAGCAGTAACCCTAGCGGGGGGGCCTGGGACATTCAGTACTTC. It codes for CASSNPSGGAWDIQYF.

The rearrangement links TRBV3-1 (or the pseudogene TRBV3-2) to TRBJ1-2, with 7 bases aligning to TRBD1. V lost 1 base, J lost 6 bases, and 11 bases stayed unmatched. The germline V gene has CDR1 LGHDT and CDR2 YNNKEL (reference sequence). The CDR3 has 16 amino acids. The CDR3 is CASSQGPPRGINGYTF. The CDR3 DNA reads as TGTGCCAGCAGCCAAGGTCCTCCCAGGGGGATCAATGGCTACACCTTC.

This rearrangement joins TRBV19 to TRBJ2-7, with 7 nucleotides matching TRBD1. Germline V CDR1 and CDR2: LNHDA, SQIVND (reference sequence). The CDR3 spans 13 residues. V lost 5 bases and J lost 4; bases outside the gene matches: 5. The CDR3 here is CASSQLQGYEQYF. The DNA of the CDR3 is TGTGCCAGTAGTCAACTACAGGGGTACGAGCAGTACTTC.